This T cell receptor beta chain was identified in a study of blood T cells in healthy people across ages. In its sample, this clonotype was seen a few times. Then a second PCR, running about 6 to 11 cycles, was carried out with a sample-barcoded 5' primer and a J-beta primer mix. One entry per CDR3 protein results from TCRdb running MiXCR on the 5' RACE reads. This table has around 780,000 distinct CDR3 sequences, roughly 24% appearing once. The CDR3 length is 15 residues. Germline V gene lookup returns CDR1 MDHEN and CDR2 SYDVKM. Trimming at V came to 2 bases and at J to 6 bases, leaving 8 bases not matched to a gene. Investigators took around 10 milliliters of peripheral blood from every donor. These sequences were also reported in another study, on T cells of mothers and their children.

Material for sequencing was blood. The chain recombines TRBV28 with TRBJ2-3; 7 positions match TRBD2. The TCR comes from a boy under 18 in good health. The CDR3 nucleotides are TGTGCCAGCAGTTTAGGAGCAGCGGGGATCGATACGCAGTATTTT. Amino acid sequence: CASSLGAAGIDTQYF. Drawing the rest from reference TRBV28 and TRBJ2-3, the complete variable domain is DVKVTQSSRYLVKRTGEKVFLECVQDMDHENMFWYRQDPGLGLRLIYFSYDVKMKEKGDIPEGYSVSREKKERFSLILESASTNQTSMYLCASSLGAAGIDTQYFGPGTRLTVL.